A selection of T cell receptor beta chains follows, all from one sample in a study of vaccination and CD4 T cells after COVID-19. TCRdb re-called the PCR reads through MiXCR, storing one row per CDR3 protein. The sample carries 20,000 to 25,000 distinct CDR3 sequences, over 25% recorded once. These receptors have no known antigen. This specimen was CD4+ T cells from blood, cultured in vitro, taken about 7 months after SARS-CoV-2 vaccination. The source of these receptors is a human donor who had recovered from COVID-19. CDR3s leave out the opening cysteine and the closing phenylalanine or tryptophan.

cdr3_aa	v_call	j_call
ATRRTGQNSPLH	TRBV6-1	TRBJ1-6
ASSRLAGFYEQY	TRBV6-1	TRBJ2-7
ASTSSGGGETQY	TRBV6-1	TRBJ2-5
SARDHRSSTDTQY	TRBV20-1	TRBJ2-3
ASRQGQLNTEAF	TRBV6-1	TRBJ1-1
ANMMTGVRFRSPLH	TRBV6-2/TRBV6-3	TRBJ1-6
SASRSYGYT	TRBV20-1	TRBJ1-2
ASSPGTGGYYGYT	TRBV5-1	TRBJ1-2
ASSWAGTRETQY	TRBV5-8	TRBJ2-5
ASSSQAGGPEDTQY	TRBV7-6	TRBJ2-3
ASNAGQETQY	TRBV2	TRBJ2-5
ATSRDRSGRAYEQY	TRBV15	TRBJ2-7
ASTEQRTYSPLH	TRBV6-1	TRBJ1-6
ASSPELGDYGYT	TRBV18	TRBJ1-2
ASSLFRAAGDTQY	TRBV5-1	TRBJ2-3
ASSLSLARNTGELF	TRBV5-1	TRBJ2-2
ASSYSGYGLAGAGELF	TRBV6-5	TRBJ2-2
SARGWPMTTSGRESSYNEQF	TRBV20-1	TRBJ2-1
ASSHSKTRVGRIYGYT	TRBV6-2/TRBV6-3	TRBJ1-2
SASSPSYEQY	TRBV20-1	TRBJ2-7
ASSGSAGQIDEQF	TRBV6-4	TRBJ2-1
ASSSNHRVGLYGYT	TRBV28	TRBJ1-2
ASSVNRVDTDTQY	TRBV2	TRBJ2-3
ASSEYVVSPLH	TRBV6-1	TRBJ1-6
ASSGQVLGYGYT	TRBV2	TRBJ1-2